This T cell receptor beta chain was retrieved from a study of OX40 agonist ivuxolimab in advanced cancers. Study-wide context: Ivuxolimab was a fully human IgG2 agonistic monoclonal antibody targeting the costimulatory receptor OX40 (CD134). Intravenous ivuxolimab was administered to patients every 2 weeks at six dose levels: 0.01, 0.1, 0.3, 1.5, 3 and 10 mg/kg. Of the approximately 50 dose-escalation patients, hepatocellular carcinoma was present in approximately 20, melanoma in roughly 15, renal cell carcinoma in 9 and head and neck cancer in 9. The paper describes the monotherapy dose-escalation part (N ≈ 51 patients) of the phase I trial of ivuxolimab. Peripheral TCRbeta sequencing was intended to test whether TCR sequence diversity was altered and clonal T-cell expansion was caused by ivuxolimab. In the dose-escalation cohort, around 80% of patients were male, and the mean age was roughly 60 years with a range of about 20 to 80. Partial responses occurred in three dose-escalation patients, of whom one had hepatocellular carcinoma and two had cutaneous melanoma. Patients were allowed to have had prior anti-PD-1, anti-PD-L1 or anti-CTLA-4 therapy, and 40% of the dose-escalation patients had been treated with checkpoint inhibitors. On the study overall, not on this receptor specifically: In the 0.1-3.0 mg/kg groups, partial responders were among the patients with the lowest normalized peripheral clonal expansion, particularly in CD8+ T cells. After ivuxolimab, more expanded clones were found on average in CD8+ T cells than in CD4+ T cells. Low levels of normalized T-cell clonal expansion were also seen in some patients who did not respond. At doses of 0.1 to 3.0 mg/kg, clonal expansion of both CD4+ and CD8+ blood T cells was observed from baseline to week 6. Which antigens the clonally expanded peripheral T cells were specific for was not determined.

To sequence the TCRbeta CDR3 region, genomic DNA was isolated from the sorted cells. The immunoSEQ Assay was used to sequence the TCRbeta CDR3 regions. TCRdb mirrors the immuneACCESS table, restricted to in-frame sequences. Some clones are absent from its copies; in checked studies, under half trace to an unresolved V gene, and the reason for the others is unknown. The sample records roughly 77,000 clones, about 84% of which are singletons. The top ten constitute roughly 0.5% of the sample. The trial excluded patients who had a history of autoimmune disease or were on systemic immunosuppression. Peripheral blood for TCR sequencing was drawn from every dose cohort at baseline, at cycle 4 day 1 and at cycle 7 day 1. Samples came from an open-label, multicenter, first-in-human phase I dose-escalation trial of ivuxolimab. Adults with locally advanced or metastatic head and neck squamous cell, hepatocellular, melanoma or renal cell carcinoma were enrolled in the trial. CD4+ and CD8+ T cells were sorted separately from peripheral blood before TCR sequencing.

In the case of this clone: Its antigen is unknown. Base qualities are missing; no much larger clone stands one base away.

The source material was CD4+ or CD8+ T cells sorted from blood, sampled in a trial of the OX40 agonist ivuxolimab. The TCR was taken from an adult with an advanced solid tumor such as melanoma, head and neck, liver or kidney cancer.

The DNA sequence follows: TGCGCCAGCAGCTTGGACATCCCGGGACAGGGGGCCGATGAGCAGTTCTTC. It is translated as CASSLDIPGQGADEQFF. The receptor chain draws on TRBV5-1 and TRBJ2-1, with TRBD1 identical over 12 junction bases. CDR1 and CDR2, looked up from the germline V gene, are SGHRS and YFSETQ. The CDR3 spans 17 residues, from the cysteine through the phenylalanine. The retained sequence is limited to the CDR3, 51 bases, with the frame set at the first base. Here V drops 0 bases and J drops 8 bases, and the junction holds 9 bases not matched to any gene.